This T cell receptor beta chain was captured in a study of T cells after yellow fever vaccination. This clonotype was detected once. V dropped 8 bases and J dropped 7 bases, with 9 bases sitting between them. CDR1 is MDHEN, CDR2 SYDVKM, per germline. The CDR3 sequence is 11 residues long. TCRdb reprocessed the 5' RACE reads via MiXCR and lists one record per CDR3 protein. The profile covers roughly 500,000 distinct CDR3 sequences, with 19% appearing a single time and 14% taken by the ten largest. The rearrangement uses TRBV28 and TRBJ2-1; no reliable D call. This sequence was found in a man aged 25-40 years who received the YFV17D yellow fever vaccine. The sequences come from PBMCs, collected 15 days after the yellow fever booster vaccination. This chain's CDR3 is CASARVNEQFF. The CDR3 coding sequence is TGTGCCAGCGCGAGAGTAAATGAGCAGTTCTTC.